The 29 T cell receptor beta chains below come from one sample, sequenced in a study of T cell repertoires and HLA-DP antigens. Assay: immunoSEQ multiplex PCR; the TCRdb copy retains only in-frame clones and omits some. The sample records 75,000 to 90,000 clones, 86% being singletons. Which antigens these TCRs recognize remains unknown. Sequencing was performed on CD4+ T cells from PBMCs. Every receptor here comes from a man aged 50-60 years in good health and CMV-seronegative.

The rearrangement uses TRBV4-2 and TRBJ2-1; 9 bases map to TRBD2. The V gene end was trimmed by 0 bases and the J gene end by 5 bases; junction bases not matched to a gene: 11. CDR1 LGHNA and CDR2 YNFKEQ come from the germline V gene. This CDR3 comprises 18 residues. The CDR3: CASSQDPASGIRDNEQFF. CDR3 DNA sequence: TGTGCCAGCAGCCAAGATCCGGCTAGCGGGATAAGGGACAATGAGCAGTTCTTC.

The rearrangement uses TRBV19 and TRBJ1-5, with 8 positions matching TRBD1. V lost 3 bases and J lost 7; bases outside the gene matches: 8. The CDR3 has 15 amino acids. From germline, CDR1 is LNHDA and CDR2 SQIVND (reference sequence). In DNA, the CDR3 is TGTGCCAGTAGTATTGGGGACAGGTTCGAGCAGCCCCAGCATTTT. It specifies CASSIGDRFEQPQHF. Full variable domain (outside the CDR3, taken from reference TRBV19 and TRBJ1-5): DGGITQSPKYLFRKEGQNVTLSCEQNLNHDAMYWYRQDPGQGLRLIYYSQIVNDFQKGDIAEGYSVSREKKESFPLTVTSAQKNPTAFYLCASSIGDRFEQPQHFGDGTRLSIL.

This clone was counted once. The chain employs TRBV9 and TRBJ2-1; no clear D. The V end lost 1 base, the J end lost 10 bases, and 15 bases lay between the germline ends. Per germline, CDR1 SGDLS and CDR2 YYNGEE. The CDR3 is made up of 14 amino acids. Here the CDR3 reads CASSVMGYPGEQFF. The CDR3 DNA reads TGTGCCAGCAGCGTAATGGGATACCCCGGCGAGCAGTTCTTC.

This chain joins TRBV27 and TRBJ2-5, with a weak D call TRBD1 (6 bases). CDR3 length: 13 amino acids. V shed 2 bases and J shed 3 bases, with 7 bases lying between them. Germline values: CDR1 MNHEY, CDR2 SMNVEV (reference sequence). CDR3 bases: TGTGCCAGCAGTTTAACAGGGAAAGAGACCCAGTACTTC. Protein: CASSLTGKETQYF.

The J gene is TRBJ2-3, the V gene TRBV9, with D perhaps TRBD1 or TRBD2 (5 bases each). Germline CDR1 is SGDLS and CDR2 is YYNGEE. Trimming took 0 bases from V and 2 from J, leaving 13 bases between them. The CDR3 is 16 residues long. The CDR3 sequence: CASSVVGDPPTDTQYF. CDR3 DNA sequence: TGTGCCAGCAGCGTAGTTGGGGACCCTCCCACAGATACGCAGTATTTT.

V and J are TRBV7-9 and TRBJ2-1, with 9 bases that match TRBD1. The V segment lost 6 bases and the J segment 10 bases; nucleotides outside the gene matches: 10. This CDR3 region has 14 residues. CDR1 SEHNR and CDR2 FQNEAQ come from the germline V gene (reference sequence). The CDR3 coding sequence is TGTGCCAGCAGGAGACAGGGGGAGTCGACAGAGCAGTTCTTC. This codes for CASRRQGESTEQFF.

CDR3 protein: CASSLRETYEQYF. The CDR3 bases are TGCGCCAGCAGCTTGAGGGAGACCTACGAGCAGTACTTC. The gene calls are TRBV5-1 and TRBJ2-7; D might be TRBD2 (5 bases). This CDR3 region has 13 residues. The V end was cut by 1 base, the J end by 2 bases, with 7 bases between. Germline lookup yields CDR1 SGHRS and CDR2 YFSETQ.

This chain's CDR3 is CASSKNRAPSYNSPLHF. The CDR3 DNA reads as TGTGCCAGCTCAAAAAACCGGGCCCCCTCCTATAATTCACCCCTCCACTTT. The chain uses TRBV18 and TRBJ1-6; no firm D call. V was pared by 5 bases and J by 0 bases, with 14 bases between. The CDR3 is made up of 17 amino acids. CDR1 is KGHSH and CDR2 is LQKENI in the germline V gene.

The CDR3 nucleotides read TGTGCCAGCAGCTTATTGGGGCCAGCCTTCAGGGAGCAGTACTTC. Translation: CASSLLGPAFREQYF. This chain uses TRBV7-9 with TRBJ2-7, with D possibly TRBD1 on 5 matching bases. V gave up 2 bases and J gave up 7 bases, with 18 bases separating them. CDR3 length: 15 residues. Germline V gene lookup returns CDR1 SEHNR and CDR2 FQNEAQ (reference sequence).

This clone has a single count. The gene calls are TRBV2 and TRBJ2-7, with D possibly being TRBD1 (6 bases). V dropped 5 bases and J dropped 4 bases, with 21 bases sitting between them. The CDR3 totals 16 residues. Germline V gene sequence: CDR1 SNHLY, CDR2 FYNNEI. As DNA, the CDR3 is TGTGCCAGCAGTCCGTGGACAGCCGGTGCCATATACGAGCAGTACTTC. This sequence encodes CASSPWTAGAIYEQYF. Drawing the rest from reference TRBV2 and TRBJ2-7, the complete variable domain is EPEVTQTPSHQVTQMGQEVILRCVPISNHLYFYWYRQILGQKVEFLVSFYNNEISEKSEIFDDQFSVERPDGSNFTLKIRSTKLEDSAMYFCASSPWTAGAIYEQYFGPGTRLTVT.

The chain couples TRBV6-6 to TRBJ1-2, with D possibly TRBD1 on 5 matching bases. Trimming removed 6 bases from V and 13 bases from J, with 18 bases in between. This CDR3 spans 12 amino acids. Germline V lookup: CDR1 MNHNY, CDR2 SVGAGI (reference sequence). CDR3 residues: CASSSGTVPATF. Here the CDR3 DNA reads TGTGCCAGCAGCTCCGGGACGGTCCCCGCCACCTTC.

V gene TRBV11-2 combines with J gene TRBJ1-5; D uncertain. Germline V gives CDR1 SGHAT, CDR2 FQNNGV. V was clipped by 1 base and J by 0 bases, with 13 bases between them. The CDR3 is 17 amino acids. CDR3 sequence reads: CASSLAARPNSNQPQHF. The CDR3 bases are TGTGCCAGCAGCTTAGCGGCCAGGCCAAATAGCAATCAGCCCCAGCATTTT. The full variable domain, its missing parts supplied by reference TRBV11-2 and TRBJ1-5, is EAGVAQSPRYKIIEKRQSVAFWCNPISGHATLYWYQQILGQGPKLLIQFQNNGVVDDSQLPKDRFSAERLKGVDSTLKIQPAKLEDSAVYLCASSLAARPNSNQPQHFGDGTRLSIL.

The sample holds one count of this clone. The CDR3 DNA is TGTGCCAGTAGTATAGCACGGGGCCCGGGACTTGACCAAGAGACCCAGTACTTC. Protein product: CASSIARGPGLDQETQYF. The J gene is TRBJ2-5, the V gene TRBV19, with a possible D match to TRBD2 (6 bases). The CDR3 has 18 amino acids. CDR1 is LNHDA and CDR2 is SQIVND in the germline V gene (reference sequence). The germline V and J ends were trimmed by 1 base and 0 bases, with 18 bases remaining between them.

The CDR3 loop reads CASSLFGNSYEQYF. The CDR3, as DNA: TGTGCCAGCAGTTTATTTGGCAACTCCTACGAGCAGTACTTC. The chain recombines TRBV27 with TRBJ2-7; D uncertain. Germline assignment: CDR1 MNHEY and CDR2 SMNVEV (reference sequence). This CDR3 is 14 amino acids long. V dropped 1 base and J dropped 0 bases, with 7 bases sitting between them.

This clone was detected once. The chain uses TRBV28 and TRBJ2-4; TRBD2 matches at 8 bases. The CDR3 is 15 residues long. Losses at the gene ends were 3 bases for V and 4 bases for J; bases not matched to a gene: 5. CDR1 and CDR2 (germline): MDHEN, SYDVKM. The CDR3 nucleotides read TGTGCCAGCAGTTTTTTTGTAGCGGGGAAAAACATTCAGTACTTC. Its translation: CASSFFVAGKNIQYF.

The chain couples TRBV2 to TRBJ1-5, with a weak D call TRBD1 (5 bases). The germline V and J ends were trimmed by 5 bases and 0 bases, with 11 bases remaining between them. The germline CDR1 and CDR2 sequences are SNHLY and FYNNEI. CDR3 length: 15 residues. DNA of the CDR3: TGTGCCAGCAGTAGGGACGGTCTTAGCAATCAGCCCCAGCATTTT. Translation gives CASSRDGLSNQPQHF.

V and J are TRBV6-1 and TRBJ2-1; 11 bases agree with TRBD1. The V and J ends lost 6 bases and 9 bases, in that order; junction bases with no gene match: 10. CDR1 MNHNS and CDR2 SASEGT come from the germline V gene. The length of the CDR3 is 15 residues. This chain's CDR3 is CASRDGTGGKGEQFF. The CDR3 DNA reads TGTGCCAGCAGAGACGGGACAGGGGGTAAGGGTGAGCAGTTCTTC.

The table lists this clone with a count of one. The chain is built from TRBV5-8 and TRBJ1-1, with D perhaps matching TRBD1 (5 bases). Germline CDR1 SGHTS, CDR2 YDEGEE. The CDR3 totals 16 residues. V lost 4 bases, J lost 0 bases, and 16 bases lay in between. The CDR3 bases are TGTGCCAGCAGCCAATACCGGAGGGGCATGAACACTGAAGCTTTCTTT. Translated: CASSQYRRGMNTEAFF.

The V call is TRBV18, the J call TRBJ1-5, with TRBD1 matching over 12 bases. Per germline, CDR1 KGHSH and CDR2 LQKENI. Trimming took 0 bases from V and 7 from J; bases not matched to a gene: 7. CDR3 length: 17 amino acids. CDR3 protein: CASSPPGTGGSGQPQHF. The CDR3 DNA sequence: TGTGCCAGCTCACCACCTGGGACAGGGGGCTCGGGACAGCCCCAGCATTTT.

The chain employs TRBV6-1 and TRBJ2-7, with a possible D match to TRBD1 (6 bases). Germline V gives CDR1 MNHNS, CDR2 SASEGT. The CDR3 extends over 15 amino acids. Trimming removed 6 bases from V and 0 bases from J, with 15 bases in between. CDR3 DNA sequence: TGTGCCAGCAGGGTGGGACACCGGAGCTCCTACGAGCAGTACTTC. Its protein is CASRVGHRSSYEQYF.

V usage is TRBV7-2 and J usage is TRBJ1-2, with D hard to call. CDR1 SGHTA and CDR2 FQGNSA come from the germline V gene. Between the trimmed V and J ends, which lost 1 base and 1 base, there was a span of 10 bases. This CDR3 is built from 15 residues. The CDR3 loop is CASSLGSSINYGYTF. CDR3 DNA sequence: TGTGCCAGCAGCTTAGGGAGCAGCATTAACTATGGCTACACCTTC. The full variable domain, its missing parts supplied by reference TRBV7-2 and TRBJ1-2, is GAGVSQSPSNKVTEKGKDVELRCDPISGHTALYWYRQSLGQGLEFLIYFQGNSAPDKSGLPSDRFSAERTGGSVSTLTIQRTQQEDSAVYLCASSLGSSINYGYTFGSGTRLTVV.

DNA of the CDR3: TGTGCCAGCTCCCCCCCCGGGACTAGCGGGAGTATGCAGTTCTTC. Translated, it gives CASSPPGTSGSMQFF. The chain uses TRBV18 and TRBJ2-1; 14 bases are shared with TRBD2. The V gene end was trimmed by 6 bases and the J gene end by 12 bases; junction bases not matched to a gene: 10. Germline V gives CDR1 KGHSH, CDR2 LQKENI. The CDR3 totals 15 residues. Based on the CDR3 plus reference TRBV18 and TRBJ2-1, the full variable domain is NAGVMQNPRHLVRRRGQEARLRCSPMKGHSHVYWYRQLPEEGLKFMVYLQKENIIDESGMPKERFSAEFPKEGPSILRIQQVVRGDSAAYFCASSPPGTSGSMQFFGPGTRLTVL.

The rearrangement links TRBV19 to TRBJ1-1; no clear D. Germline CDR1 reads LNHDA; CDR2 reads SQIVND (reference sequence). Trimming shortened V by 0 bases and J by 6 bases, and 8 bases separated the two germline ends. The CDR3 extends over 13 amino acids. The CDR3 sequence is CASSIDWGAEAFF. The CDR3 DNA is TGTGCCAGTAGTATAGACTGGGGAGCTGAAGCTTTCTTT.

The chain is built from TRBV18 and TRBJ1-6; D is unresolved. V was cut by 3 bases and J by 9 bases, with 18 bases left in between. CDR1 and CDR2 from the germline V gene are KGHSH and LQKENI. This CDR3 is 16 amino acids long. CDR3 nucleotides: TGTGCCAGCTCACCCAAGTCCACAGTCGGAAGTTCACCCCTCCACTTT. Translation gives CASSPKSTVGSSPLHF.

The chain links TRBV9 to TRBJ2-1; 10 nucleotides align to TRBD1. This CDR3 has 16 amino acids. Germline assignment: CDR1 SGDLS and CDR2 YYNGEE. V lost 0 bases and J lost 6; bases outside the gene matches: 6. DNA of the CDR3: TGTGCCAGCAGCGTAGCACCGGGACAGGGGACCAATGAGCAGTTCTTC. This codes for CASSVAPGQGTNEQFF.

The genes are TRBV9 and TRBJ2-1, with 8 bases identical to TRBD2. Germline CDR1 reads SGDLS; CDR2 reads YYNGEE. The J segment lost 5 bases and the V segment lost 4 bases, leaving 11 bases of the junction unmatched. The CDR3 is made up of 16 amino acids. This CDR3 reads CASSPGGGRPHNEQFF. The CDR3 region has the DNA TGTGCCAGCAGCCCGGGGGGGGGCAGGCCACACAATGAGCAGTTCTTC.

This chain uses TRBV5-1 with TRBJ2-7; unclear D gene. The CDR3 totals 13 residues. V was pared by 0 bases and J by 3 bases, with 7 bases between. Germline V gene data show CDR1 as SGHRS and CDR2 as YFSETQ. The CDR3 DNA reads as TGCGCCAGCAGCTTGGGTGAATACTACGAGCAGTACTTC. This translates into CASSLGEYYEQYF.

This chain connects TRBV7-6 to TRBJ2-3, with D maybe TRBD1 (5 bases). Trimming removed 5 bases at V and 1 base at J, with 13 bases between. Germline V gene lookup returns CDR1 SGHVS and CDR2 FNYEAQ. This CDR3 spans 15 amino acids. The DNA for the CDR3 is TGTGCCAGCAGCCCAGGGCCGGCCGGCACAGATACGCAGTATTTT. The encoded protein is CASSPGPAGTDTQYF.

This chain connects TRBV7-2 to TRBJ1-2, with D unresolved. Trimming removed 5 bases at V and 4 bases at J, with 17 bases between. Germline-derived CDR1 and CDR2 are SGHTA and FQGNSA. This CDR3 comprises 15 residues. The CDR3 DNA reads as TGTGCCAGCAGCCACCCTTCGGGGAGGAGCTATGGCTACACCTTC. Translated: CASSHPSGRSYGYTF.